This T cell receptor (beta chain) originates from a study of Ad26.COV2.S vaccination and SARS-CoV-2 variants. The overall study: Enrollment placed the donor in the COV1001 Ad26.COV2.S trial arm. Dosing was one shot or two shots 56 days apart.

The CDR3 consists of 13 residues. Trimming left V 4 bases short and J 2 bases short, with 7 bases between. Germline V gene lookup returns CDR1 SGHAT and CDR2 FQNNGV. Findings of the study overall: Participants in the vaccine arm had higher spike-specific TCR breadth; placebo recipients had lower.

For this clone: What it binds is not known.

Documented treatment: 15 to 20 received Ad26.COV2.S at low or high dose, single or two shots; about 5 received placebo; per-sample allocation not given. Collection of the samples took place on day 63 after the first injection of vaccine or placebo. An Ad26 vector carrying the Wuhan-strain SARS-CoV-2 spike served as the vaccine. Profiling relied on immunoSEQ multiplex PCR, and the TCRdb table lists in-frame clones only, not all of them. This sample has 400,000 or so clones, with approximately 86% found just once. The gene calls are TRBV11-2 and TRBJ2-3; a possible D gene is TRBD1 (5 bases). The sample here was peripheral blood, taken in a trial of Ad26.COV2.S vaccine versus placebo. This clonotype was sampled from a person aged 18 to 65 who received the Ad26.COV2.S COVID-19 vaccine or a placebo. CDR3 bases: TGTGCCAGCAGCTACAGGTTCACAGATACGCAGTATTTT. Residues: CASSYRFTDTQYF.